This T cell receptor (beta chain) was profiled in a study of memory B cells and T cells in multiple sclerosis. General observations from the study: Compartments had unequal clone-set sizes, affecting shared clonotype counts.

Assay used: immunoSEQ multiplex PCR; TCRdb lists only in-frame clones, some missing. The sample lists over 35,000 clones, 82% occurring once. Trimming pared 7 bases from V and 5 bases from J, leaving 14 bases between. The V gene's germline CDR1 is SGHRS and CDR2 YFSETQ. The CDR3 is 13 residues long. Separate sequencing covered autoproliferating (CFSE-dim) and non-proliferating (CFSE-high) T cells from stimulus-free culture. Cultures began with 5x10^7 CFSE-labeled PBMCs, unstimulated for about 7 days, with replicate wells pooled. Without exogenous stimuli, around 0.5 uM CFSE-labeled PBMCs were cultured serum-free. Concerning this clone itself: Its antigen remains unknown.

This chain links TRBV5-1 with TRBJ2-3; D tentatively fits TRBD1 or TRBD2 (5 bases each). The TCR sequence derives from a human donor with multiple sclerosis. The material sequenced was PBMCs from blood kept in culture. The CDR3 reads CASGRGAGDTQYF. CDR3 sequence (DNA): TGCGCCAGCGGGAGAGGGGCCGGAGATACGCAGTATTTT.